One sample yielded the 31 T cell receptor beta chains listed below, sequenced in a study of T-cell reconstitution after alpha-beta-depleted transplantation in children. Molecular barcoding with unique molecular identifiers was used for the TCRbeta library. TCRdb itself ran the PCR reads through MiXCR, one entry per CDR3 protein. Altogether approximately 500,000 distinct CDR3 sequences are present, over 20% being singletons, with the ten largest covering 30% to 40%. This specimen consisted of PBMCs, obtained before TCRalphabeta/CD19-depleted stem cell transplant. Receptors originate from a boy under two years old with Wiskott-Aldrich syndrome, due to receive a stem cell transplant.

This clonotype was found a few times. The gene calls are TRBV12-3 or TRBV12-4 and TRBJ2-1; D is perhaps TRBD1 (5 bases). The CDR3 is 15 residues long. The V end lost 8 bases, the J end lost 3 bases, and 17 bases lay between the germline ends. The CDR3 protein is CASRDLRVGYNEQFF. Written as DNA, the CDR3 is TGTGCCAGCCGTGATCTCAGGGTGGGCTACAATGAGCAGTTCTTC.

The chain uses TRBV20-1 and TRBJ2-3; weak D call: TRBD2 (5 bases). The germline gives CDR1 DFQATT, CDR2 SNEGSKA (reference sequence). With 0 bases removed from V and 7 bases from J, the gap between germline ends came to 17 bases. This CDR3 region has 15 residues. CDR3 DNA sequence: TGCAGTGCTAGAGATTCGGCTAGCACCCCGAATACGCAGTATTTT. This sequence encodes CSARDSASTPNTQYF.

This clonotype was counted a few times. The chain recombines TRBV12-3 or TRBV12-4 with TRBJ2-4; possibly TRBD1 or TRBD2 for D (7 bases each). The ends were cut back, 6 bases at V and 6 bases at J, with 12 bases in the middle. CDR3 length equals 13 residues. The DNA of the CDR3 is TGTGCCAGCAGCCCAGGGGGGGTAAACATTCAGTACTTC. It specifies CASSPGGVNIQYF.

The sample holds a few counts of this clonotype. The chain couples TRBV20-1 to TRBJ2-4; tentatively, D is TRBD1 (5 bases). The CDR3 spans 15 residues. V was cut by 1 base and J by 2 bases, with 12 bases left in between. Per germline, CDR1 DFQATT and CDR2 SNEGSKA (reference sequence). In DNA, the CDR3 is TGCAGTGCTAGAGTTCCCGACAGATCCAAAAACATTCAGTACTTC. It is translated as CSARVPDRSKNIQYF.

This clonotype was detected only a few times. The J gene is TRBJ2-3, the V gene TRBV7-2; 8 nucleotides agree with TRBD2. CDR1 and CDR2 from the germline V gene are SGHTA and FQGNSA. The CDR3 covers 16 residues. The V segment lost 5 bases and the J segment 2 bases; nucleotides outside the gene matches: 9. CDR3 DNA: TGTGCCAGCAGCCCCGCGACTAGCGATTACACAGATACGCAGTATTTT. Its translation: CASSPATSDYTDTQYF. The complete variable domain, with remaining parts taken from reference TRBV7-2 and TRBJ2-3, reads GAGVSQSPSNKVTEKGKDVELRCDPISGHTALYWYRQSLGQGLEFLIYFQGNSAPDKSGLPSDRFSAERTGGSVSTLTIQRTQQEDSAVYLCASSPATSDYTDTQYFGPGTRLTVL.

This clonotype was observed a few times. The J gene is TRBJ2-1, the V gene TRBV28; no clear D. This CDR3 has 13 residues. V dropped 7 bases and J dropped 5 bases, with 12 bases sitting between them. Germline CDR1 MDHEN, CDR2 SYDVKM. The CDR3 reads CASTLTGDNEQFF. The CDR3 DNA sequence: TGTGCCAGCACTCTAACCGGAGACAATGAGCAGTTCTTC.

V and J are TRBV5-1 and TRBJ2-1; 10 bases align to TRBD2. Trimming removed 4 bases from V and 3 bases from J; junction bases left unmatched: 7. CDR3 size: 16 residues. Germline V lookup: CDR1 SGHRS, CDR2 YFSETQ. CDR3 sequence reads: CASSMRGLADYNEQFF. The CDR3 nucleotides read TGCGCCAGCAGCATGAGAGGACTAGCGGACTACAATGAGCAGTTCTTC. Full variable domain (remainder filled in from reference TRBV5-1 and TRBJ2-1): KAGVTQTPRYLIKTRGQQVTLSCSPISGHRSVSWYQQTPGQGLQFLFEYFSETQRNKGNFPGRFSGRQFSNSRSEMNVSTLELGDSALYLCASSMRGLADYNEQFFGPGTRLTVL.

This sequence joins TRBV27 and TRBJ1-2; tentatively, D is TRBD1 (6 bases). Trimming cost V 5 bases and J 4 bases, with 11 bases left between them. There are 13 residues in the CDR3. CDR1 and CDR2 (germline): MNHEY, SMNVEV (reference sequence). The CDR3 reads CASSEGHTYGYTF. The CDR3 region has the DNA TGTGCCAGCAGTGAGGGACATACCTATGGCTACACCTTC.

The gene calls are TRBV20-1 and TRBJ2-1; possibly TRBD2 for D (6 bases). Germline CDR1 is DFQATT and CDR2 is SNEGSKA (reference sequence). V lost 5 bases and J lost 3, with 17 bases in between. This CDR3 is 15 amino acids long. The CDR3 sequence is CSALEFGGNYNEQFF. The CDR3 DNA reads TGCAGTGCTCTGGAATTCGGGGGTAACTACAATGAGCAGTTCTTC.

The gene calls are TRBV15 and TRBJ1-1; TRBD1 might be the D (5 bases). The germline CDR1 and CDR2 sequences are LNHNV and YYDKDF (reference sequence). Trimming left V 5 bases short and J 10 bases short, with 17 bases between. This CDR3 region has 13 residues. The CDR3 nucleotides read TGTGCCACCAGCGAAAGACAGCCTTCCGGAGCTTTCTTT. Its protein is CATSERQPSGAFF.

This clonotype was seen a handful of times. As DNA, the CDR3 is TGCAGCGTTGGATCGAAATTACGGACTACGAATGAGCAGTTCTTC. Its translation: CSVGSKLRTTNEQFF. This rearrangement joins TRBV29-1 to TRBJ2-1; maybe TRBD2 (6 bases). The CDR3 is 15 amino acids. Trimming removed 4 bases from V and 7 bases from J, with 20 bases in between. From germline, CDR1 is SQVTM and CDR2 ANQGSEA.

This sequence joins TRBV14 and TRBJ1-3; D is perhaps TRBD1 (5 bases). Trimming cost V 4 bases and J 0 bases, with 10 bases left between them. Germline values: CDR1 SGHDN, CDR2 FVKESK. This CDR3 spans 15 amino acids. The CDR3, as DNA: TGTGCCAGCAGCCGGGACTTATACTCTGGAAACACCATATATTTT. Protein product: CASSRDLYSGNTIYF. The full variable domain, completed using reference TRBV14 and TRBJ1-3, is EAGVTQFPSHSVIEKGQTVTLRCDPISGHDNLYWYRRVMGKEIKFLLHFVKESKQDESGMPNNRFLAERTGGTYSTLKVQPAELEDSGVYFCASSRDLYSGNTIYFGEGSWLTVV.

There are a few counts of this clonotype. The V gene is TRBV12-3 or TRBV12-4, the J gene TRBJ1-6, with D unclear. This CDR3 is built from 13 residues. Trimming stripped 5 bases from V and 8 bases from J, with 10 bases between. The CDR3 DNA follows: TGTGCCAGCAGTCTAAAGGGTGATTCACCCCTCCACTTT. This gives the protein CASSLKGDSPLHF.

The chain recombines TRBV3-1 with TRBJ2-1, with D uncertain. The CDR3 sequence is 14 residues long. The germline V gene has CDR1 LGHDT and CDR2 YNNKEL (reference sequence). Deletions cut 0 bases from V and 7 bases from J, with 10 bases between. Written as DNA, the CDR3 is TGTGCCAGCAGCCAAGATGAGTTCAGGAATGAGCAGTTCTTC. Translating gives CASSQDEFRNEQFF.

This clonotype has only a few counts. The chain couples TRBV9 to TRBJ1-4; D gene uncertain. CDR1 and CDR2 (germline): SGDLS, YYNGEE. The CDR3 consists of 14 residues. Trimming left V 3 bases short and J 8 bases short, with 14 bases between. The CDR3 DNA reads TGTGCCAGCAGCGAGGACGTCTGGGGAGAAAAACTGTTTTTT. Translated, it gives CASSEDVWGEKLFF.

The CDR3 spells CASSQDWGIIETQYF. The DNA for the CDR3 is TGCGCCAGCAGCCAAGATTGGGGAATAATAGAGACCCAGTACTTC. This chain connects TRBV4-1 to TRBJ2-5; D remains ambiguous. The germline gives CDR1 MGHRA, CDR2 YSYEKL. This CDR3 is built from 15 residues. V dropped 0 bases and J dropped 4 bases, with 12 bases sitting between them.

This clonotype was counted a few times. The CDR3 spells CSAPRGVAQETQYF. As DNA, the CDR3 is TGCAGTGCCCCGCGAGGGGTAGCGCAGGAGACCCAGTACTTC. This sequence joins TRBV20-1 and TRBJ2-5; D could derive from TRBD1 or TRBD2 (5 bases each). The CDR3 consists of 14 residues. The germline V gene encodes CDR1 DFQATT and CDR2 SNEGSKA (reference sequence). V was shortened by 6 bases and J by 5 bases, with 19 bases between the two germline ends.

The rearrangement uses TRBV27 and TRBJ1-5; D is unresolved. This CDR3 is 16 amino acids long. V shed 8 bases and J shed 4 bases, with 21 bases lying between them. Germline V lookup: CDR1 MNHEY, CDR2 SMNVEV (reference sequence). CDR3 loop: CASRRTGIDFNQPQHF. The CDR3 DNA follows: TGTGCCAGCCGTAGAACCGGGATAGATTTTAATCAGCCCCAGCATTTT.

The rearrangement links TRBV7-2 to TRBJ2-1; 7 nucleotides agree with TRBD2. Losses at the gene ends were 1 base for V and 7 bases for J; bases not matched to a gene: 13. This CDR3 is built from 17 residues. Germline lookup yields CDR1 SGHTA and CDR2 FQGNSA. This CDR3 is CASSLERLTGAGNEQFF. The CDR3, as DNA: TGTGCCAGCAGCTTAGAGCGGCTAACGGGAGCGGGGAATGAGCAGTTCTTC.

This clonotype was counted only a few times. The chain employs TRBV7-9 and TRBJ2-3, with 10 positions matching TRBD2. This CDR3 region has 17 residues. The ends lost 1 base at V and 4 bases at J; junction bases unmatched: 8. The germline V gene encodes CDR1 SEHNR and CDR2 FQNEAQ (reference sequence). The CDR3 DNA follows: TGTGCCAGCAGCTTAGAGCTTTCTAGCGGGAGTGCAGATACGCAGTATTTT. Protein product: CASSLELSSGSADTQYF.

This rearrangement joins TRBV5-1 to TRBJ2-1, with D maybe TRBD1 (7 bases). V gave up 0 bases and J gave up 3 bases, with 10 bases separating them. The CDR3 totals 15 residues. Germline CDR1 is SGHRS and CDR2 is YFSETQ. CDR3 in amino acids: CASSLDRGLYNEQFF. The CDR3 coding sequence is TGCGCCAGCAGCTTGGACAGGGGACTCTACAATGAGCAGTTCTTC.

The table lists this clonotype with a few counts. The chain is built from TRBV20-1 and TRBJ2-1; no definite D call. This CDR3 contains 12 residues. Germline CDR1 and CDR2: DFQATT and SNEGSKA (reference sequence). Deletions cut 3 bases from V and 4 bases from J, with 7 bases between. The CDR3 DNA reads as TGCAGTGCTAGTACCGCATACAATGAGCAGTTCTTC. Translation: CSASTAYNEQFF.

This clonotype was seen more than once but under ten times. The J gene is TRBJ1-5, the V gene TRBV12-3 or TRBV12-4; perhaps TRBD1 as D (5 bases). The CDR3 has 14 residues. With 2 bases removed from V and 7 bases from J, the gap between germline ends came to 12 bases. The CDR3 DNA follows: TGTGCCAGCAGTTTAAAGGGGATAGGGCAGCCCCAGCATTTT. Amino acid sequence: CASSLKGIGQPQHF.

The count of this clonotype is one. The rearrangement uses TRBV6-1 and TRBJ1-2; no reliable D call. V shed 6 bases and J shed 6 bases, with 17 bases lying between them. The CDR3 runs to 14 residues. Germline values: CDR1 MNHNS, CDR2 SASEGT. CDR3 region: CASSNQVASHGYTF. The CDR3 bases are TGTGCCAGCAGCAACCAGGTGGCTTCTCATGGCTACACCTTC.

This clonotype was seen more than once but under ten times. The chain links TRBV24-1 to TRBJ2-5; no definite D call. With 7 bases removed from V and 3 bases from J, the gap between germline ends came to 17 bases. Germline V gives CDR1 KGHDR, CDR2 SFDVKD. The CDR3 extends over 15 amino acids. The CDR3 sequence is CATSPPGAEEETQYF. The CDR3 nucleotides read TGTGCCACCAGCCCACCAGGCGCGGAAGAAGAGACCCAGTACTTC.

This clonotype appeared a few times. The gene calls are TRBV5-1 and TRBJ1-1; TRBD1 matches 7 bases. Per germline, CDR1 SGHRS and CDR2 YFSETQ. Trimming took 2 bases from V and 6 from J; bases not matched to a gene: 7. This CDR3 has 14 residues. The CDR3 DNA reads TGCGCCAGCAGCTTCTCGGGGCAGGGGGCTGAAGCTTTCTTT. This sequence encodes CASSFSGQGAEAFF.

The chain is built from TRBV14 and TRBJ1-4, with unresolved D. Trimming left V 4 bases short and J 4 bases short, with 10 bases between. The CDR3 contains 14 residues. CDR1 is SGHDN, CDR2 FVKESK, per germline. CDR3 sequence reads: CASSPGRFNEKLFF. The CDR3 nucleotides are TGTGCCAGCAGCCCGGGCAGATTTAATGAAAAACTGTTTTTT. The whole variable domain, filled in from reference TRBV14 and TRBJ1-4, reads EAGVTQFPSHSVIEKGQTVTLRCDPISGHDNLYWYRRVMGKEIKFLLHFVKESKQDESGMPNNRFLAERTGGTYSTLKVQPAELEDSGVYFCASSPGRFNEKLFFGSGTQLSVL.

This clonotype was seen a single time. This chain links TRBV20-1 with TRBJ2-3, with D unclear. The end of the DNA fits TRBJ1-5 better, so the J call may be wrong. CDR1 and CDR2 (germline): DFQATT, SNEGSKA (reference sequence). CDR3 length: 16 amino acids. The CDR3: CSARVSGRALTDTQHF. In DNA form, the CDR3 reads TGCAGTGCTAGAGTCTCGGGGAGGGCCCTCACAGATACGCAGCATTTT.

This clonotype has just one count. The J gene is TRBJ2-2, the V gene TRBV7-2; D is perhaps TRBD2 (6 bases). This CDR3 contains 18 residues. The germline gives CDR1 SGHTA, CDR2 FQGNSA. Trimming took off 0 bases at V and 5 bases at J, with 19 bases between the two ends. CDR3 sequence (DNA): TGTGCCAGCAGCTTAGCCACGTTGGCGGGATTGAAGACCGGGGAGCTGTTTTTT. It encodes CASSLATLAGLKTGELFF.

The chain joins TRBV7-9 to TRBJ1-1, with D possibly matching TRBD1 (5 bases). Germline CDR1 and CDR2: SEHNR and FQNEAQ (reference sequence). The V and J ends lost 4 bases and 4 bases respectively, with 13 bases between them. CDR3 length equals 14 residues. This chain's CDR3 is CASSSRVRGTEAFF. CDR3 sequence (DNA): TGTGCCAGCAGCTCCAGGGTTAGAGGCACTGAAGCTTTCTTT.

The chain uses TRBV30 and TRBJ2-7; TRBD2 matches 8 bases. The CDR3 is 14 residues long. Unmatched junction bases numbered 6, after V lost 2 bases and J lost 3 bases. The germline V gene has CDR1 GTSNPN and CDR2 SVGIG (reference sequence). The CDR3 region is CAWSISGSGYEQYF. The DNA for the CDR3 is TGTGCCTGGAGTATAAGCGGGAGTGGCTACGAGCAGTACTTC.